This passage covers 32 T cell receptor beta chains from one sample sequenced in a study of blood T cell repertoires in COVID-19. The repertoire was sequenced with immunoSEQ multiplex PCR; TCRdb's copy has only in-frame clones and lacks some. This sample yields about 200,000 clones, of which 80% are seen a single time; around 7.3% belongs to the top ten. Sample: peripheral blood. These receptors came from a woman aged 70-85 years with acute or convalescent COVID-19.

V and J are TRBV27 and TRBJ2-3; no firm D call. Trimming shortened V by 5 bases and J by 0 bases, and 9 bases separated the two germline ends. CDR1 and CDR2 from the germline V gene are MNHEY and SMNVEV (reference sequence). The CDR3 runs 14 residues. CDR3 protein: CASSKTPSTDTQYF. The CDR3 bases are TGTGCCAGCAGTAAAACACCTAGCACAGATACGCAGTATTTT.

The CDR3 region is CASSTQGRGNQPQHF. The CDR3 nucleotides read TGTGCCAGTAGTACACAGGGGAGAGGAAATCAGCCCCAGCATTTT. The chain uses TRBV19 and TRBJ1-5; 7 bases agree with TRBD1. CDR3 length equals 15 residues. J gave up 4 bases and V 4 bases, and 7 bases lay outside the gene matches. CDR1 and CDR2 from the germline V gene are LNHDA and SQIVND (reference sequence). The full variable domain, its missing parts supplied by reference TRBV19 and TRBJ1-5, is DGGITQSPKYLFRKEGQNVTLSCEQNLNHDAMYWYRQDPGQGLRLIYYSQIVNDFQKGDIAEGYSVSREKKESFPLTVTSAQKNPTAFYLCASSTQGRGNQPQHFGDGTRLSIL.

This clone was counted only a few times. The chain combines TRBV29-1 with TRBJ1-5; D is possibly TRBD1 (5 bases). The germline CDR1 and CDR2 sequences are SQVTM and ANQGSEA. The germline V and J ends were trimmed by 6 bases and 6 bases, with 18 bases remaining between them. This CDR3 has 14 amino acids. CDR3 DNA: TGCAGCGTCAAACATGGGGGGGACGGTCAGCCCCAGCATTTT. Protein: CSVKHGGDGQPQHF.

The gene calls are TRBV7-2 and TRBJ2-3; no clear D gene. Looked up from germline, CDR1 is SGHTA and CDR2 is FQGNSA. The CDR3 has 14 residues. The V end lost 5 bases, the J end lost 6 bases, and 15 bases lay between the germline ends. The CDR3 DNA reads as TGTGCCAGCAGCGTTAGCCTGGATAGCGATACGCAGTATTTT. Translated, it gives CASSVSLDSDTQYF.

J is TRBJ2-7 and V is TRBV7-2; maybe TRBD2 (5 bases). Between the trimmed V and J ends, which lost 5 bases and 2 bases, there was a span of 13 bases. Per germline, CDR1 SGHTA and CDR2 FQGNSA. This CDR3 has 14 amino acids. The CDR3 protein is CASSVDYSTYEQYF. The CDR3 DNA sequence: TGTGCCAGCAGCGTCGACTACTCCACCTACGAGCAGTACTTC.

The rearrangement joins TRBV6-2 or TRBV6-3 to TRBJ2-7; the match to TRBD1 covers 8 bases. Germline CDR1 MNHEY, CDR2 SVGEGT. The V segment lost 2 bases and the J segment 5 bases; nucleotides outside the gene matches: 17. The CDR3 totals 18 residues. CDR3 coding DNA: TGTGCCAGCAGTTACAGCTCAGGGGGCCGGGCGCGTTACCACGAGCAGTACTTC. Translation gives CASSYSSGGRARYHEQYF.

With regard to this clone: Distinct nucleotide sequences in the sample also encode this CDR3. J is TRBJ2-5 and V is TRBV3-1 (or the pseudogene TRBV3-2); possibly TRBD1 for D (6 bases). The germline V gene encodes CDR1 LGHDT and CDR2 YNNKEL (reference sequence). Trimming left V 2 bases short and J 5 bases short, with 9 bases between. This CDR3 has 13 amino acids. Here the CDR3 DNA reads TGTGCCAGCAGCCAATCAAGGGGGGAGACCCAGTACTTC. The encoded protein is CASSQSRGETQYF.

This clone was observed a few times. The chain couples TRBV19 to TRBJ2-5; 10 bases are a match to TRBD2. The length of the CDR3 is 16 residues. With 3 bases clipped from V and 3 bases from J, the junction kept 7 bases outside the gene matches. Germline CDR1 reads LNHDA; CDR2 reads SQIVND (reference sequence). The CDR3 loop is CASSIGVAGGEETQYF. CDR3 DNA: TGTGCCAGTAGTATTGGGGTAGCGGGGGGCGAAGAGACCCAGTACTTC.

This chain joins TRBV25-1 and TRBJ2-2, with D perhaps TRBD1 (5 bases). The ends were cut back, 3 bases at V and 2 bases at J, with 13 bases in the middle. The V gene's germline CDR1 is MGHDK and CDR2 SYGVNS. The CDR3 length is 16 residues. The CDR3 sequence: CASSDGAQANTGELFF. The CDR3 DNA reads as TGTGCCAGCAGTGATGGAGCACAGGCAAACACCGGGGAGCTGTTTTTT.

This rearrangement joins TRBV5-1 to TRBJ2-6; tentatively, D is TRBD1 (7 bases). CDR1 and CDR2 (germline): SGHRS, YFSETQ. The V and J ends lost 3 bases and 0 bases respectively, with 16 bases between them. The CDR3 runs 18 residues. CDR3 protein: CASSSGGGAASGANVLTF. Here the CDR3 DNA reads TGCGCCAGCAGCTCCGGAGGGGGCGCGGCCTCTGGGGCCAACGTCCTGACTTTC.

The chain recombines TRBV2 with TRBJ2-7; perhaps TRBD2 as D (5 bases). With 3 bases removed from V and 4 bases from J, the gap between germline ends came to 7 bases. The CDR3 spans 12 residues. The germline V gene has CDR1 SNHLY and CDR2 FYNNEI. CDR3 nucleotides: TGTGCCAGCAGTGATACGGGGTACGAGCAGTACTTC. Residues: CASSDTGYEQYF.

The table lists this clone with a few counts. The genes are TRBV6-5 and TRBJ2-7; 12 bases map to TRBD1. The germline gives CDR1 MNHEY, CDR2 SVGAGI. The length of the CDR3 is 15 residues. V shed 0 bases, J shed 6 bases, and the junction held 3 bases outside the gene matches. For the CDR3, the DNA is TGTGCCAGCAGTTACTCCGGGACAGGGGGCTCCGAGCAGTACTTC. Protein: CASSYSGTGGSEQYF.

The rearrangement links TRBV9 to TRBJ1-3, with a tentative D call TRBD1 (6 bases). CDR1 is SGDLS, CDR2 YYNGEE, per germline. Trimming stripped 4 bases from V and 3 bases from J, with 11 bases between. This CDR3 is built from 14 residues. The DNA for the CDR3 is TGTGCCAGCAGCAGAGGGGGGGATGGAAACACCATATATTTT. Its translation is CASSRGGDGNTIYF.

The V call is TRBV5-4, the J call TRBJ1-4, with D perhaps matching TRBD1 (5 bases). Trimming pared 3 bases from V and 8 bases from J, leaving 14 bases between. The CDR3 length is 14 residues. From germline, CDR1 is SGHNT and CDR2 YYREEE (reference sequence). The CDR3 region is CASSSLGGGEKLFF. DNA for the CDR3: TGTGCCAGCAGCTCCCTCGGGGGTGGGGAAAAACTGTTTTTT.

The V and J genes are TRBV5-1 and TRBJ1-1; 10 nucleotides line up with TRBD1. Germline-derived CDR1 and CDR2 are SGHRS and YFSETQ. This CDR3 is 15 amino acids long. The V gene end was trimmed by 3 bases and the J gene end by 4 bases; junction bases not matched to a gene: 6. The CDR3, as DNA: TGCGCCAGCAGCTCGGGACAGGGGTGGAGCACTGAAGCTTTCTTT. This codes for CASSSGQGWSTEAFF.

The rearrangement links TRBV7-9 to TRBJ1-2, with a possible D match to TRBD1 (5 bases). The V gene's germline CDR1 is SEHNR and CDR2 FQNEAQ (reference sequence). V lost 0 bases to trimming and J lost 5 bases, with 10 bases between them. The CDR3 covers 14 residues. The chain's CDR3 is CASSLAGVEYGYTF. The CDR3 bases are TGTGCCAGCAGCTTAGCAGGGGTCGAGTATGGCTACACCTTC.

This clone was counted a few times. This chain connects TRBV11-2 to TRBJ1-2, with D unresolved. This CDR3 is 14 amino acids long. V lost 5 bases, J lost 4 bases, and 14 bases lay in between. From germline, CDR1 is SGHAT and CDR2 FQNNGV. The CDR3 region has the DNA TGTGCCAGCAGCCCGAGGCGGGAGAGCTATGGCTACACCTTC. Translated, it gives CASSPRRESYGYTF.

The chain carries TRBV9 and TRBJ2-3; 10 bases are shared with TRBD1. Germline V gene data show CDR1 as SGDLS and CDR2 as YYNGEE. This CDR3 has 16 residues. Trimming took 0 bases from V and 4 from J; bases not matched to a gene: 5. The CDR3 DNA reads TGTGCCAGCAGCGTAGCGGGACAGGGGTGGGCAGATACGCAGTATTTT. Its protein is CASSVAGQGWADTQYF. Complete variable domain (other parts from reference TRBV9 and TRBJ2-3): DSGVTQTPKHLITATGQRVTLRCSPRSGDLSVYWYQQSLDQGLQFLIQYYNGEERAKGNILERFSAQQFPDLHSELNLSSLELGDSALYFCASSVAGQGWADTQYFGPGTRLTVL.

CDR3 loop: CASRLRGGIYEQYF. The CDR3 bases are TGTGCCAGCAGACTAAGGGGAGGGATCTACGAGCAGTACTTC. The chain uses TRBV5-6 and TRBJ2-7, with TRBD2 matching 7 bases. The CDR3 contains 14 residues. Germline loops: CDR1 SGHDT, CDR2 YYEEEE. The ends lost 5 bases at V and 3 bases at J; junction bases unmatched: 8.

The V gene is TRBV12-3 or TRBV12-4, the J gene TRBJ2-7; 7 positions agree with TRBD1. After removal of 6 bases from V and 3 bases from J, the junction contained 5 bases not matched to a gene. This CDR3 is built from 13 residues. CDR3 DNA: TGTGCCAGCAGGCGACAGGGTTTCTACGAGCAGTACTTC. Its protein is CASRRQGFYEQYF.

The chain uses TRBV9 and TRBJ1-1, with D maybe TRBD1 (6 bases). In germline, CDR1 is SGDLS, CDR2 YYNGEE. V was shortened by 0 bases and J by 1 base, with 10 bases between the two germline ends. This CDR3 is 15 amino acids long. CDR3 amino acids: CASSVDLGANTEAFF. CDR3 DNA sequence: TGTGCCAGCAGCGTAGATCTGGGGGCGAACACTGAAGCTTTCTTT.

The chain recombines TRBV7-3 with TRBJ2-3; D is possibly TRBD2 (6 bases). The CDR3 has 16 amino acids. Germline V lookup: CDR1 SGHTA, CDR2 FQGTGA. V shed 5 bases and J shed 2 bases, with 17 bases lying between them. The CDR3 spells CASSPSGGINTDTQYF. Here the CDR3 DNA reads TGTGCCAGCAGCCCTAGTGGGGGGATCAACACAGATACGCAGTATTTT.

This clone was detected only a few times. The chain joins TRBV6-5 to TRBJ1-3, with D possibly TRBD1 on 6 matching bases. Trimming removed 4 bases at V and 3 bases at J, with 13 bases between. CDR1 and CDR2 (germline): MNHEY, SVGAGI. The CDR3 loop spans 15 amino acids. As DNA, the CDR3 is TGTGCCAGCAGTTGGCAGGGGATCGATGGAAACACCATATATTTT. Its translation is CASSWQGIDGNTIYF.

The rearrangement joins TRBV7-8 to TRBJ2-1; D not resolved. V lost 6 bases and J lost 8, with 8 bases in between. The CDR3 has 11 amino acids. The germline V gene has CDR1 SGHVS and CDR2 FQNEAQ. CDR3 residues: CASRQTDEQFF. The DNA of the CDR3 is TGTGCCAGCAGACAGACCGATGAGCAGTTCTTC.

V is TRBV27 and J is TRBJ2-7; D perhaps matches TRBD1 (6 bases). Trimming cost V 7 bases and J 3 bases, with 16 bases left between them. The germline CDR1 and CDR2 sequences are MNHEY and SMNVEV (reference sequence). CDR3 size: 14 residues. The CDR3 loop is CASKSLGQFYEQYF. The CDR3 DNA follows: TGTGCCAGCAAGTCTCTGGGACAATTCTACGAGCAGTACTTC.

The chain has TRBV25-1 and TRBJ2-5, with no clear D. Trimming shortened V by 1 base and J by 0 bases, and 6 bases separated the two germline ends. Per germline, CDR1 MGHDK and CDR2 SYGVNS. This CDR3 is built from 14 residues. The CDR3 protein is CASSELMYQETQYF. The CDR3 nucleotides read TGTGCCAGCAGTGAATTAATGTACCAAGAGACCCAGTACTTC.

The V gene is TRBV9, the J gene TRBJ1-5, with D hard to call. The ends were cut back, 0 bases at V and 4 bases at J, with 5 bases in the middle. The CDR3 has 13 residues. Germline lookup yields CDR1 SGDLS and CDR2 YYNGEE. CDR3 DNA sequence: TGTGCCAGCAGCGTAGGGCCGAATCAGCCCCAGCATTTT. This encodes CASSVGPNQPQHF.

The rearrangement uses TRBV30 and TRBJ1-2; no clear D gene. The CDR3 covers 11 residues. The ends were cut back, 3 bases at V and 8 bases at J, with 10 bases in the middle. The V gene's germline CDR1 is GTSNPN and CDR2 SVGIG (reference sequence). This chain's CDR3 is CAWSPQLGYTF. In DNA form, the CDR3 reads TGTGCCTGGAGCCCTCAGTTAGGCTACACCTTC.

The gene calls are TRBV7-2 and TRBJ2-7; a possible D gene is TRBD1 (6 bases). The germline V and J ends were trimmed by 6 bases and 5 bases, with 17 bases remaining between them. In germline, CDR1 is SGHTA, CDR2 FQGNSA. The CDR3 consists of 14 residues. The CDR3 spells CASRGARVRDEQYF. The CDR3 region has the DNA TGTGCCAGCAGGGGGGCGAGGGTTAGGGACGAGCAGTACTTC.

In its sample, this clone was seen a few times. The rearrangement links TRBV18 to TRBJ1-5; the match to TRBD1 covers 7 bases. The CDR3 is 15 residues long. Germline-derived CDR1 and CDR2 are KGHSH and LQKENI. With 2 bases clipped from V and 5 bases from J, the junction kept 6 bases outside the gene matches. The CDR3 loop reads CASSPTGEGYQPQHF. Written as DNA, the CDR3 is TGTGCCAGCTCACCAACAGGGGAAGGGTATCAGCCCCAGCATTTT.

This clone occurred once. This CDR3 is CASSLRTVNTEAFF. The CDR3 DNA is TGCGCCAGCAGCTTGCGAACAGTGAACACTGAAGCTTTCTTT. The rearrangement links TRBV5-1 to TRBJ1-1; D call uncertain. The length of the CDR3 is 14 residues. Trimming took 1 base from V and 0 from J, leaving 7 bases between them. Germline V gene lookup returns CDR1 SGHRS and CDR2 YFSETQ.

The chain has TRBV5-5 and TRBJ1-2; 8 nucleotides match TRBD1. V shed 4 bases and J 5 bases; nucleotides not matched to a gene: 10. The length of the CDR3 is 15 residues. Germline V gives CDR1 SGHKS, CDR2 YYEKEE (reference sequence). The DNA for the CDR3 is TGTGCCAGCAGCGAGGGGGCAGGGGGCGGTTATGGCTACACCTTC. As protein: CASSEGAGGGYGYTF.